Reported below is one T cell receptor (beta chain). The antigen is not known. The sample holds other DNA sequences that translate to the same CDR3. The germline V gene has CDR1 LGHNT and CDR2 FRNRAP. The CDR3 runs to 15 residues. V shed 5 bases, J shed 4 bases, and the junction held 10 bases outside the gene matches. The sample comes from a study of cytomegalovirus exposure and HLA in healthy donors. Study as a whole: Unique TCRs numbering approximately 80 million, obtained from HLA-typed donors, made up an early data release. Study-level findings and limits: Later analysis showed most CMV-associated TCR beta chains appearing HLA-restricted. Presence/absence analyses assumed roughly uniform sequencing depth across donors, which may not hold.

Both 60 Vbeta primers and 13 Jbeta primers went into the PCR. TCRdb's copy holds only in-frame clones and misses some; the assay was immunoSEQ multiplex PCR. Of about 180,000 clones in the sample, 70% to 80% were seen once. The sequence came from a male donor in good health and CMV-seronegative. The gene calls are TRBV12-5 and TRBJ1-1, with 7 positions matching TRBD1. Sequences were obtained from PBMCs. The CDR3 protein is CASGTPTGIGTEAFF. The CDR3 DNA sequence: TGTGCTAGTGGTACCCCGACAGGGATCGGCACTGAAGCTTTCTTT.